The rows below give T cell receptor beta chains drawn from one sample of a study of shared clonotypes between healthy human individuals. TCRdb keeps only in-frame clones here, not all; method: immunoSEQ multiplex PCR. The sample includes 950,000 to 1,300,000 clones, approximately 76% seen only once; the top ten take approximately 1.3%. The specimen was memory CD4+ T cells sorted from blood. The receptors derive from a man aged 18 to 35 in good health. CDR3s include the opening cysteine and the closing phenylalanine or tryptophan. A D gene is named only where the DNA matches it firmly. Only some rows state a clone size, as once, few, many or a class for expanded clones.

>.|TRBJ2-1|TRBD2|TRBV19
TGTGCCAGTAGTAGATTAGGGACTAGCGCTTACAATGAGCAGTTCTTC
CASSRLGTSAYNEQFF
>few|TRBJ2-2|TRBD2|TRBV28
TGTGCCAGCAGTTTACAACGACTAGCGGATAACACCGGGGAGCTGTTTTTT
CASSLQRLADNTGELFF
>.|TRBJ1-2|.|TRBV19
TGTGCCGCCGGGAAGGGACTCGGCTACACCTTC
CAAGKGLGYTF
>few|TRBJ2-5|TRBD2|TRBV5-1
TGCGCCAGACCTAGCGGGTACCAAGAGACCCAGTACTTC
CARPSGYQETQYF
>many|TRBJ2-6|TRBD1|TRBV10-3
TGTGCCATCTCCGGGACAGGGGGAATCTCTGGGGCCAACGTCCTGACTTTC
CAISGTGGISGANVLTF
>.|TRBJ2-3|.|TRBV7-2
TGTGCCAGCAGCGTCTCCAGAGGAGATACGCAGTATTTT
CASSVSRGDTQYF
>.|TRBJ2-2|TRBD1|TRBV4-1
TGCGCCAGCAGCCAGCGAGGGACAGCCGCGAACACCGGGGAGCTGTTTTTT
CASSQRGTAANTGELFF
>once|TRBJ2-5|TRBD1|TRBV23-1
TGCGCCAGCAGTCAATCTTTAAGGACAGGGAGGAGGACCCAGTACTTC
CASSQSLRTGRRTQYF
>.|TRBJ2-5|TRBD2|TRBV18
TGTGCCAGCTCACCGCCGGGACTAGCGCGGGAGACCCAGTACTTC
CASSPPGLARETQYF
>.|TRBJ1-1|.|TRBV29-1
TGCAGCGTAACCGGACGGACCCCGAACACTGAAGCTTTCTTT
CSVTGRTPNTEAFF
>few|TRBJ2-3|.|TRBV7-9
TGTGCCAGCAGCCCAGCCATAGATACGCAGTATTTT
CASSPAIDTQYF
>few|TRBJ2-7|TRBD1|TRBV5-1
TGCGCCAGCAGCTTGGCCCCGGGACAGGGGACCTACGAGCAGTACTTC
CASSLAPGQGTYEQYF
>once|TRBJ2-3|TRBD2|TRBV5-4
TGTGCCAGCAGCCGGGGACTAGAATCCAATAGAAATACGCAGTATTTT
CASSRGLESNRNTQYF
>.|TRBJ1-4|.|TRBV28
TGTGCCAGCAGTTTGAACGGTAGGAGGGAAAAACTGTTTTTT
CASSLNGRREKLFF
>.|TRBJ2-5|TRBD2|TRBV18
TGTGCCAGCTCACCACGAATCGGCGGGGGGGTACAAGAGACCCAGTACTTC
CASSPRIGGGVQETQYF